Listed here are 10 T cell receptor beta chains from one sample, sequenced in a study of cytomegalovirus exposure and HLA in healthy donors. The method was immunoSEQ multiplex PCR; TCRdb's version includes in-frame clones alone and lacks a portion of them. The sample contains approximately 160,000 clones, about 90% of which appear only once. The sequenced sample consisted of PBMCs. The receptor source for this set is a woman younger than 30 in good health and CMV-seropositive.

As for this clone: Within the sample, other DNA sequences also encode this same CDR3. The V and J genes are TRBV5-1 and TRBJ2-7; TRBD1 matches at 10 bases. This CDR3 comprises 14 residues. V shed 3 bases and J 4 bases; nucleotides not matched to a gene: 4. Germline V CDR1 and CDR2: SGHRS, YFSETQ. CDR3 nucleotide sequence: TGCGCCAGCAGCTGGGGACAGGGGACGTACGAGCAGTACTTC. Amino acids: CASSWGQGTYEQYF.

The J gene is TRBJ2-6, the V gene TRBV2; D ambiguous. The CDR3 is made up of 14 amino acids. Germline CDR1 SNHLY, CDR2 FYNNEI. V was shortened by 4 bases and J by 0 bases, with 4 bases between the two germline ends. The CDR3 coding sequence is TGTGCCAGCAGTGTGAGCTCTGGGGCCAACGTCCTGACTTTC. Protein sequence: CASSVSSGANVLTF.

V gene TRBV10-2 combines with J gene TRBJ2-1; 7 bases match TRBD2. The trim removed 0 bases at V and 1 base at J, leaving 0 bases unmatched. CDR3 length: 15 amino acids. CDR1 and CDR2 (germline): WSHSY, SAAADI. The CDR3 nucleotides read TGCGCCAGCAGTGAGTCCGGGGGGTCCTACAATGAGCAGTTCTTC. This encodes CASSESGGSYNEQFF.

The chain couples TRBV5-4 to TRBJ2-6, with TRBD1 matching 10 bases. The germline V gene has CDR1 SGHNT and CDR2 YYREEE (reference sequence). This CDR3 spans 19 amino acids. Germline trimming cut 6 bases from V and 0 bases from J; bases unmatched to any gene: 12. The CDR3 sequence is CASTLMTGGSISGANVLTF. In DNA, the CDR3 is TGTGCCAGCACCCTTATGACAGGGGGCTCAATCTCTGGGGCCAACGTCCTGACTTTC.

The chain couples TRBV9 to TRBJ2-1; D might be TRBD2 (6 bases). CDR1 SGDLS and CDR2 YYNGEE come from the germline V gene. This CDR3 has 12 residues. With 5 bases removed from V and 5 bases from J, the gap between germline ends came to 8 bases. The CDR3 DNA sequence: TGTGCCAGCAGGCGGGATGACAATGAGCAGTTCTTC. Translating it yields CASRRDDNEQFF.

The chain is built from TRBV5-5 and TRBJ2-1; weak D call: TRBD1 (6 bases). V lost 2 bases and J 8 bases, leaving 17 bases between the germline ends. CDR1 and CDR2 (germline): SGHKS, YYEKEE (reference sequence). CDR3 size: 15 residues. The CDR3 nucleotides are TGTGCCAGCAGCTTATGGGCAGGGGAAATCGATGAGCAGTTCTTC. This codes for CASSLWAGEIDEQFF.

V gene TRBV30 combines with J gene TRBJ2-3, with 8 bases fitting TRBD2. Germline V CDR1 and CDR2: GTSNPN, SVGIG (reference sequence). V shed 0 bases and J 1 base; nucleotides not matched to a gene: 0. The CDR3 contains 14 residues. The DNA of the CDR3 is TGTGCCTGGAGTGTAGCGGGGGGCACAGATACGCAGTATTTT. It translates to CAWSVAGGTDTQYF.

J is TRBJ2-2 and V is TRBV30, with 7 positions matching TRBD1. Trimming removed 3 bases from V and 3 bases from J; junction bases left unmatched: 7. The CDR3 loop spans 15 amino acids. CDR1 is GTSNPN and CDR2 is SVGIG in the germline V gene (reference sequence). The CDR3: CAWRLGDSYTGELFF. The CDR3 DNA sequence: TGTGCCTGGAGATTGGGGGACAGTTACACCGGGGAGCTGTTTTTT.

The chain is built from TRBV27 and TRBJ2-7, with TRBD2 matching 10 bases. The CDR3 is 14 residues long. CDR1 and CDR2 (germline): MNHEY, SMNVEV (reference sequence). The ends lost 3 bases at V and 2 bases at J; junction bases unmatched: 1. This CDR3 is CASSFSGRTYEQYF. CDR3 bases: TGTGCCAGCAGTTTTAGCGGGAGGACCTACGAGCAGTACTTC.

The chain links TRBV7-6 to TRBJ2-3, with D maybe TRBD1 (5 bases). The V gene's germline CDR1 is SGHVS and CDR2 FNYEAQ. This CDR3 is built from 14 residues. Trimming cost V 4 bases and J 0 bases, with 8 bases left between them. The CDR3 loop is CASSSGHSTDTQYF. DNA for the CDR3: TGTGCCAGCAGCTCCGGACATAGCACAGATACGCAGTATTTT.